Shown below are 25 T cell receptor beta chains from a single sample sequenced in a study of human T cells and chemical hapten exposure. The time point here: pre-sensitization, week 0. The treatment here: therapeutic diphenylcyclopropenone sensitization with weekly scalp DPC. TCRdb passed the RACE reads through MiXCR, listing each CDR3 protein once. In the table there are more than 300,000 distinct CDR3 sequences, 4.5% to 7% of which are singletons. The source material was whole blood, sampled in connection with sensitization to the hapten diphenylcyclopropenone (DPC). Receptors were obtained from a woman under 30 with alopecia areata. Some clones in this sample may be carry-over from other donors' samples.

Turning to this clonotype: Since a much larger clone is just one base distant, this may be a read error. V gene TRBV5-1 combines with J gene TRBJ2-7; no definite D call. CDR3 length: 16 amino acids. CDR1 and CDR2 (germline): SGHRS, YFSETQ. V lost 0 bases and J lost 4, with 17 bases in between. This chain's CDR3 is CASSLEVLTVWYEQYF. CDR3 in DNA: TGCGCCAGCAGCTTGGAGGTCCTCACTGTCTGGTACGAGCAGTACTTC.

This clonotype came up many times. The V call is TRBV20-1, the J call TRBJ1-2; 7 bases fit TRBD1. Per germline, CDR1 DFQATT and CDR2 SNEGSKA (reference sequence). There are 14 residues in the CDR3. V dropped 6 bases and J dropped 2; count of bases not matched to a gene: 9. As DNA, the CDR3 is TGCAGTGCCATAAGCGGGGACAGAAACTATGGCTACACCTTC. This encodes CSAISGDRNYGYTF.

J is TRBJ2-1 and V is TRBV20-1; the match to TRBD2 covers 8 bases. Looked up from germline, CDR1 is DFQATT and CDR2 is SNEGSKA (reference sequence). This CDR3 comprises 15 residues. V shed 1 base and J 9 bases; nucleotides not matched to a gene: 11. CDR3 amino acids: CSARGTPGGAGEQFF. CDR3 sequence (DNA): TGCAGTGCTAGAGGGACCCCCGGGGGGGCCGGTGAGCAGTTCTTC.

This clonotype was found many times. V gene TRBV6-5 combines with J gene TRBJ2-3, with a tentative D call TRBD1 (6 bases). CDR3 length: 15 amino acids. The V end lost 4 bases, the J end lost 2 bases, and 13 bases lay between the germline ends. Germline V gene sequence: CDR1 MNHEY, CDR2 SVGAGI. CDR3 in DNA: TGTGCCAGCAGTTCCTTGACAGGTCTCACAGATACGCAGTATTTT. The encoded protein is CASSSLTGLTDTQYF.

This clonotype has ten or more counts. The chain combines TRBV7-2 with TRBJ2-3; 9 bases agree with TRBD2. Germline assignment: CDR1 SGHTA and CDR2 FQGNSA. The CDR3 has 15 residues. The V gene end was trimmed by 7 bases and the J gene end by 1 base; junction bases not matched to a gene: 6. DNA of the CDR3: TGTGCCAGCACCGGCGCTAGCGGGGGCACAGATACGCAGTATTTT. Translating gives CASTGASGGTDTQYF.

This clonotype was seen more than once but under ten times. The chain carries TRBV9 and TRBJ2-7, with D maybe TRBD1 (6 bases). The CDR3 runs 14 residues. The ends were cut back, 4 bases at V and 7 bases at J, with 18 bases in the middle. CDR1 is SGDLS, CDR2 YYNGEE, per germline. CDR3 in DNA: TGTGCCAGCAGCACCTGGGACATTTTTTCGGAGCAGTACTTC. Amino acid sequence: CASSTWDIFSEQYF.

This clonotype was seen ten or more times. The chain employs TRBV2 and TRBJ2-3; D is possibly TRBD2 (6 bases). V was trimmed by 8 bases and J by 4 bases, leaving 7 bases between them. This CDR3 spans 11 amino acids. Germline V lookup: CDR1 SNHLY, CDR2 FYNNEI. DNA of the CDR3: TGTGCCAGCCGACTAGCAGATACGCAGTATTTT. Translation gives CASRLADTQYF.

The chain carries TRBV6-5 and TRBJ2-7; TRBD1 matches 9 bases. V shed 0 bases, J shed 6 bases, and the junction held 15 bases outside the gene matches. Per germline, CDR1 MNHEY and CDR2 SVGAGI. This CDR3 region has 18 residues. The CDR3 nucleotides are TGTGCCAGCAGTTACTCCGGTTTGTCCCGACAGGGGGAAGGCGAGCAGTACTTC. Its protein is CASSYSGLSRQGEGEQYF.

The J gene is TRBJ2-7, the V gene TRBV29-1; D remains ambiguous. V lost 0 bases and J lost 1, with 25 bases in between. Germline CDR1 SQVTM, CDR2 ANQGSEA. The CDR3 has 19 residues. CDR3 in amino acids: CSVEDMARSRSKSSYEQYF. For the CDR3, the DNA is TGCAGCGTTGAAGATATGGCGAGGTCGAGGTCAAAATCGTCCTACGAGCAGTACTTC.

This clonotype showed up many times. The chain is built from TRBV12-3 or TRBV12-4 and TRBJ2-1; TRBD1 agrees at 7 bases. The junction had 8 bases not matched to a gene; V was cut back by 9 bases and J by 0 bases. The CDR3 totals 15 residues. CDR3 DNA sequence: TGTGCCAGTCAATCCCCAGGGGGCTCCTACAATGAGCAGTTCTTC. Translated, it gives CASQSPGGSYNEQFF.

Concerning this clonotype itself: Since no conserved phenylalanine or tryptophan closes the CDR3, a read error is the likely cause. The V call is TRBV5-6, the J call TRBJ1-6; D may be TRBD1 (5 bases). V was cut by 4 bases and J by 4 bases, with 9 bases left in between. The V gene's germline CDR1 is SGHDT and CDR2 YYEEEE. The CDR3 is made up of 14 amino acids. The CDR3 nucleotides are TGTGCCAGCAGCGTTGACAGATATAATTCACCCCTCCACTTA. Its protein is CASSVDRYNSPLHL.

The chain carries TRBV12-5 and TRBJ1-2; D is ambiguous. V lost 1 base and J 3 bases, leaving 15 bases between the germline ends. The length of the CDR3 is 16 residues. Germline V gene data show CDR1 as LGHNT and CDR2 as FRNRAP. The CDR3 spells CASGLGGSQIYYGYTF. CDR3 nucleotide sequence: TGTGCTAGTGGTTTGGGGGGTTCACAGATATACTATGGCTACACCTTC.

This sequence joins TRBV29-1 and TRBJ2-3, with 7 bases lining up with TRBD1. Germline V gene sequence: CDR1 SQVTM, CDR2 ANQGSEA. V lost 8 bases and J lost 0; bases outside the gene matches: 8. This CDR3 region has 14 residues. This chain's CDR3 is CSTTTGSSTDTQYF. CDR3 nucleotide sequence: TGCAGCACAACGACAGGGTCTAGCACAGATACGCAGTATTTT.

This clonotype showed up just a few times. The chain employs TRBV29-1 and TRBJ1-2; 8 bases align to TRBD1. Germline CDR1 is SQVTM and CDR2 is ANQGSEA. Trimming took 0 bases from V and 5 from J; bases not matched to a gene: 8. The CDR3 length is 15 residues. In DNA, the CDR3 is TGCAGCGTTGAAGATCGCGCGGGACAGGCGTATGGCTACACCTTC. Translation gives CSVEDRAGQAYGYTF.

This clonotype was observed a handful of times. The chain recombines TRBV5-4 with TRBJ1-4; the D gene is possibly TRBD1 (6 bases). Trimming removed 2 bases from V and 3 bases from J, with 14 bases in between. Germline assignment: CDR1 SGHNT and CDR2 YYREEE (reference sequence). This CDR3 contains 16 residues. CDR3 sequence reads: CASSLDKQGSNEKLFF. As DNA, the CDR3 is TGTGCCAGCAGCTTAGACAAACAGGGCTCTAATGAAAAACTGTTTTTT.

This clonotype was counted a few times. The chain couples TRBV7-2 to TRBJ2-7; TRBD1 matches at 8 bases. Germline CDR1 is SGHTA and CDR2 is FQGNSA. Trimming removed 5 bases from V and 1 base from J; junction bases left unmatched: 10. The CDR3 runs 16 residues. CDR3 protein: CASSPESTGGSYEQYF. CDR3 in DNA: TGTGCCAGCAGCCCAGAATCAACAGGGGGATCCTACGAGCAGTACTTC.

On this clonotype: One end of the junction fails to match germline, which may point to a read error. The rearrangement joins TRBV12-3 or TRBV12-4 to TRBJ2-5; 8 nucleotides match TRBD2. The CDR3 is made up of 13 amino acids. This chain's CDR3 is CASSIRGGAGMDF. The CDR3 nucleotides are TGTGCCAGCAGTATCCGGGGGGGGGCCGGTATGGACTTC.

This clonotype has a handful of counts. The rearrangement joins TRBV11-3 to TRBJ2-2; D unclear. V lost 2 bases and J lost 3, with 10 bases in between. Germline CDR1 reads SGHNT; CDR2 reads YENEEA. The CDR3 runs 15 residues. The CDR3 spells CASSLSGRDTGELFF. CDR3 nucleotides: TGTGCCAGCAGCTTAAGTGGCAGAGACACCGGGGAGCTGTTTTTT.

This clonotype occurred many times. V usage is TRBV29-1 and J usage is TRBJ1-1; maybe TRBD1 (5 bases). Germline V lookup: CDR1 SQVTM, CDR2 ANQGSEA. The CDR3 is made up of 13 amino acids. Trimming shortened V by 4 bases and J by 4 bases, and 13 bases separated the two germline ends. For the CDR3, the DNA is TGCAGCGTTGCAGGGACGGCGGGCACTGAAGCTTTCTTT. Protein: CSVAGTAGTEAFF.

This clonotype was seen at least ten times. This sequence joins TRBV4-3 and TRBJ1-1; no clear D. Germline V gene sequence: CDR1 LGHNA, CDR2 YSLEER. V dropped 0 bases and J dropped 0 bases, with 11 bases sitting between them. The CDR3 sequence is 16 residues long. The CDR3 loop is CASSQEGLQMNTEAFF. The DNA of the CDR3 is TGCGCCAGCAGCCAAGAGGGCTTACAAATGAACACTGAAGCTTTCTTT.

This clonotype was found many times. This chain joins TRBV7-2 and TRBJ1-3; TRBD1 is a possible D gene (6 bases). Trimming removed 0 bases from V and 2 bases from J, with 14 bases in between. Germline V gene data show CDR1 as SGHTA and CDR2 as FQGNSA. The CDR3 spans 17 residues. Here the CDR3 reads CASSLAAVNRAGNTIYF. CDR3 in DNA: TGTGCCAGCAGCTTAGCCGCCGTCAACAGGGCTGGAAACACCATATATTTT.

This clonotype was observed many times. The rearrangement links TRBV7-2 to TRBJ1-6, with no clear D. CDR1 and CDR2 from the germline V gene are SGHTA and FQGNSA. The CDR3 has 15 residues. The ends were cut back, 1 base at V and 5 bases at J, with 9 bases in the middle. The CDR3 sequence is CASSLERRNNSPLHF. Here the CDR3 DNA reads TGTGCCAGCAGCTTAGAACGCAGAAATAATTCACCCCTCCACTTT.

This clonotype was counted between two and nine times. The chain has TRBV12-3 or TRBV12-4 and TRBJ1-1; no definite D call. V was trimmed by 3 bases and J by 3 bases, leaving 8 bases between them. This CDR3 is built from 13 residues. The CDR3 region is CASSFMTDTEAFF. The CDR3 DNA follows: TGTGCCAGCAGTTTCATGACGGACACTGAAGCTTTCTTT.

In its sample, this clonotype was seen a few times. The rearrangement links TRBV12-3 or TRBV12-4 to TRBJ1-1, with TRBD1 as a possible D gene (5 bases). Trimming removed 5 bases from V and 1 base from J, with 11 bases in between. CDR3 length equals 14 residues. CDR3 in DNA: TGTGCCAGCAGTAGGACAACCAGGAACACTGAAGCTTTCTTT. This encodes CASSRTTRNTEAFF.

This clonotype showed up just a few times. V gene TRBV6-6 combines with J gene TRBJ2-7, with 12 nucleotides matching TRBD1. CDR1 is MNHNY and CDR2 is SVGAGI in the germline V gene (reference sequence). This CDR3 has 15 residues. Germline trimming cut 2 bases from V and 7 bases from J; bases unmatched to any gene: 6. The CDR3 spells CASSYTGTGGSEQYF. CDR3 sequence (DNA): TGTGCCAGCAGTTACACGGGGACAGGGGGCAGTGAGCAGTACTTC.